These 27 T cell receptor beta chains originate from one sample sequenced in a study of blood T cell repertoires in COVID-19. Using immunoSEQ multiplex PCR, the repertoire was profiled, and TCRdb retains in-frame clones only, with some absent. Of under 80,000 clones listed, approximately 80% were seen once; the top ten hold 40% to 45%. The sequencing input was peripheral blood. The receptors come from a man at least 80 years old with acute or convalescent COVID-19.

The rearrangement links TRBV5-1 to TRBJ2-2; TRBD1 is a possible D gene (6 bases). The CDR3 length is 16 residues. Germline-derived CDR1 and CDR2 are SGHRS and YFSETQ. Trimming pared 4 bases from V and 2 bases from J, leaving 15 bases between. The CDR3 is CASSPLRQANTGELFF. As DNA, the CDR3 is TGCGCCAGCAGCCCCCTTCGACAGGCTAACACCGGGGAGCTGTTTTTT.

The chain carries TRBV27 and TRBJ2-4, with TRBD2 matching over 11 bases. V dropped 5 bases and J dropped 7; count of bases not matched to a gene: 10. This CDR3 region has 16 residues. In germline, CDR1 is MNHEY, CDR2 SMNVEV (reference sequence). The CDR3: CASSVAGGPEYNIQYF. CDR3 sequence (DNA): TGTGCCAGCAGTGTAGCGGGGGGGCCCGAATACAACATTCAGTACTTC.

The rearrangement joins TRBV3-1 (or the pseudogene TRBV3-2) to TRBJ2-1; 11 bases are a match to TRBD2. J was trimmed by 2 bases and V by 9 bases; bases with no gene match: 3. The CDR3 has 14 residues. Germline-derived CDR1 and CDR2 are LGHDT and YNNKEL (reference sequence). CDR3 sequence (DNA): TGTGCCAGTGGGACTAGCGGAACCTACAATGAGCAGTTCTTC. It encodes CASGTSGTYNEQFF.

V and J are TRBV15 and TRBJ2-7; 7 bases match TRBD1. Per germline, CDR1 LNHNV and CDR2 YYDKDF (reference sequence). CDR3 length: 14 amino acids. V lost 0 bases to trimming and J lost 6 bases; unmatched junction nucleotides: 5. The CDR3 bases are TGTGCCACCAGCAGAGATAAAGGGGGCGGCGAGCAGTACTTC. Encoded protein: CATSRDKGGGEQYF.

The V call is TRBV18, the J call TRBJ2-7; TRBD1 agrees at 8 bases. CDR1 and CDR2 (germline): KGHSH, LQKENI. The V and J ends lost 3 bases and 4 bases, in that order; junction bases with no gene match: 5. The CDR3 spans 14 residues. CDR3 coding DNA: TGTGCCAGCTCACCGACAGGGGCCGCATACGAGCAGTACTTC. Translating gives CASSPTGAAYEQYF.

The chain has TRBV15 and TRBJ1-2; D gene unclear. V gave up 0 bases and J gave up 4 bases, with 12 bases separating them. This CDR3 is built from 15 residues. CDR1 is LNHNV and CDR2 is YYDKDF in the germline V gene (reference sequence). The CDR3 region is CATSRDSEAFYGYTF. The CDR3 DNA sequence: TGTGCCACCAGCAGAGATTCAGAGGCTTTCTATGGCTACACCTTC.

In this sample, this clone turned up a few times. The V gene is TRBV19, the J gene TRBJ2-2, with D unresolved. This CDR3 comprises 15 residues. V dropped 5 bases and J dropped 4 bases, with 14 bases sitting between them. From germline, CDR1 is LNHDA and CDR2 SQIVND (reference sequence). Here the CDR3 DNA reads TGTGCCAGTAGTGCTATGATCGATATCACCGGGGAGCTGTTTTTT. It translates to CASSAMIDITGELFF.

This rearrangement joins TRBV9 to TRBJ1-2, with TRBD1 matching over 10 bases. After removal of 6 bases from V and 6 bases from J, the junction contained 2 bases not matched to a gene. The CDR3 extends over 12 amino acids. The germline gives CDR1 SGDLS, CDR2 YYNGEE. The CDR3 region has the DNA TGTGCCAGCAAGACAGGGGGCAATGGCTACACCTTC. This encodes CASKTGGNGYTF.

This sequence joins TRBV6-5 and TRBJ1-4; D might be TRBD1 (6 bases). The CDR3 runs to 15 residues. Germline CDR1 and CDR2: MNHEY and SVGAGI. V was trimmed by 6 bases and J by 6 bases, leaving 17 bases between them. The CDR3 is CASRRSGTLDEKLFF. The CDR3 DNA follows: TGTGCCAGCAGGCGCTCCGGGACACTGGATGAAAAACTGTTTTTT.

The chain employs TRBV27 and TRBJ1-5, with 8 bases that match TRBD1. Trimming took 6 bases from V and 2 from J; bases not matched to a gene: 6. The germline V gene has CDR1 MNHEY and CDR2 SMNVEV (reference sequence). The CDR3 covers 15 residues. This chain's CDR3 is CASSDRGAGNQPQHF. Here the CDR3 DNA reads TGTGCCAGCAGCGACAGGGGTGCGGGCAATCAGCCCCAGCATTTT.

V gene TRBV9 combines with J gene TRBJ2-3, with 9 bases identical to TRBD2. The germline CDR1 and CDR2 sequences are SGDLS and YYNGEE. The trim removed 3 bases at V and 0 bases at J, leaving 8 bases unmatched. The CDR3 is made up of 17 amino acids. Here the CDR3 DNA reads TGTGCCAGCAGCGCTAGACTAGCGGCCTTTAGCACAGATACGCAGTATTTT. It is translated as CASSARLAAFSTDTQYF.

The chain combines TRBV3-1 (or the pseudogene TRBV3-2) with TRBJ2-1; 7 bases are a match to TRBD2. The CDR3 is 16 amino acids. Trimming cost V 0 bases and J 6 bases; bases outside gene matches: 8. CDR1 and CDR2 from the germline V gene are LGHDT and YNNKEL (reference sequence). The CDR3 sequence: CASSQDRASGLNEQFF. CDR3 in DNA: TGTGCCAGCAGCCAAGATCGGGCTAGCGGCCTCAATGAGCAGTTCTTC.

The gene calls are TRBV15 and TRBJ1-5; D uncertain. Per the germline V gene, CDR1 is LNHNV and CDR2 is YYDKDF (reference sequence). The CDR3 extends over 16 amino acids. Trimming cost V 1 base and J 1 base, with 11 bases left between them. CDR3 sequence reads: CATSRAQRGSNQPQHF. Written as DNA, the CDR3 is TGTGCCACCAGCAGAGCCCAGCGAGGGAGCAATCAGCCCCAGCATTTT.

The chain has TRBV18 and TRBJ2-7, with TRBD2 as a possible D gene (6 bases). This CDR3 has 16 residues. Trimming shortened V by 3 bases and J by 0 bases, and 15 bases separated the two germline ends. CDR1 is KGHSH and CDR2 is LQKENI in the germline V gene. Here the CDR3 DNA reads TGTGCCAGCTCACCGGATCTCGGGGGTCCCTCCTACGAGCAGTACTTC. It specifies CASSPDLGGPSYEQYF.

The chain combines TRBV9 with TRBJ2-7, with a weak D call TRBD2 (6 bases). V shed 5 bases and J shed 0 bases, with 15 bases lying between them. The CDR3 loop spans 15 amino acids. The germline CDR1 and CDR2 sequences are SGDLS and YYNGEE. Here the CDR3 DNA reads TGTGCCAGCAGTGAGACCGGGACTTTCTCCTACGAGCAGTACTTC. Translation gives CASSETGTFSYEQYF.

The gene calls are TRBV14 and TRBJ2-5; 16 bases agree with TRBD2. The CDR3 has 18 amino acids. J gave up 4 bases and V 4 bases, and 9 bases lay outside the gene matches. The germline V gene encodes CDR1 SGHDN and CDR2 FVKESK. CDR3 in DNA: TGTGCCAGCAGCCTTCCGGGACTAGCGGGGGGGCGGCGAGAGACCCAGTACTTC. It specifies CASSLPGLAGGRRETQYF. Variable domain in full (rest from reference TRBV14 and TRBJ2-5): EAGVTQFPSHSVIEKGQTVTLRCDPISGHDNLYWYRRVMGKEIKFLLHFVKESKQDESGMPNNRFLAERTGGTYSTLKVQPAELEDSGVYFCASSLPGLAGGRRETQYFGPGTRLLVL.

V is TRBV3-1 (or the pseudogene TRBV3-2) and J is TRBJ2-7, with 10 bases identical to TRBD2. The junction had 8 bases not matched to a gene; V was cut back by 0 bases and J by 6 bases. Germline loops: CDR1 LGHDT, CDR2 YNNKEL (reference sequence). The CDR3 runs to 16 residues. This CDR3 is CASSQDEAGGPREQYF. As DNA, the CDR3 is TGTGCCAGCAGCCAAGATGAAGCGGGAGGGCCTCGCGAGCAGTACTTC.

This rearrangement joins TRBV30 to TRBJ1-4; 7 bases are shared with TRBD1. Germline loops: CDR1 GTSNPN, CDR2 SVGIG (reference sequence). This CDR3 has 14 amino acids. J gave up 8 bases and V 0 bases, and 6 bases lay outside the gene matches. CDR3 protein: CAWSVKGAGEKLFF. The CDR3 DNA reads TGTGCCTGGAGTGTAAAGGGGGCTGGGGAAAAACTGTTTTTT.

The chain combines TRBV7-9 with TRBJ2-7; possible D gene TRBD2, 6 bases. Germline V gene sequence: CDR1 SEHNR, CDR2 FQNEAQ (reference sequence). Trimming shortened V by 6 bases and J by 2 bases, and 17 bases separated the two germline ends. The CDR3 sequence is 15 residues long. The CDR3 nucleotides are TGTGCCAGCAGTTCAGCGGGTACGGGAGCCTACGAGCAGTACTTC. Translating gives CASSSAGTGAYEQYF.

This rearrangement joins TRBV10-3 to TRBJ1-5; D call uncertain. The CDR3 runs to 14 residues. Germline CDR1 ENHRY, CDR2 SYGVKD. V was shortened by 5 bases and J by 2 bases, with 10 bases between the two germline ends. The CDR3 sequence is CAISSGGGNQPQHF. CDR3 nucleotides: TGTGCCATCAGTAGTGGAGGCGGCAATCAGCCCCAGCATTTT.

The V call is TRBV6-6, the J call TRBJ2-1; TRBD2 aligns across 11 bases. With V trimmed by 4 bases and J by 16 bases, 18 bases remained unmatched. The V gene's germline CDR1 is MNHNY and CDR2 SVGAGI (reference sequence). This CDR3 region has 16 residues. CDR3: CASSSRGTSGAAACFF. DNA of the CDR3: TGTGCCAGCAGTTCCAGGGGGACTAGCGGCGCCGCGGCCTGTTTCTTC.

V and J are TRBV24-1 and TRBJ2-5; TRBD2 is a possible D gene (6 bases). There are 14 residues in the CDR3. Trimming pared 3 bases from V and 7 bases from J, leaving 14 bases between. Germline CDR1 and CDR2: KGHDR and SFDVKD. CDR3 bases: TGTGCCACCAGTGATCAGTGGGACTCTGGGACCCAGTACTTC. This sequence encodes CATSDQWDSGTQYF.

The chain has TRBV7-2 and TRBJ2-5, with 7 positions matching TRBD1. Germline V gives CDR1 SGHTA, CDR2 FQGNSA. The CDR3 sequence is 13 residues long. V lost 4 bases, J lost 2 bases, and 1 base stayed unmatched. CDR3 sequence (DNA): TGTGCCAGCAGCTCGGACAGGCAAGAGACCCAGTACTTC. Translation: CASSSDRQETQYF.

The chain recombines TRBV11-2 with TRBJ2-2, with D maybe TRBD2 (5 bases). The CDR3 is made up of 15 amino acids. V was shortened by 2 bases and J by 3 bases, with 10 bases between the two germline ends. Germline CDR1 is SGHAT and CDR2 is FQNNGV. The CDR3 bases are TGTGCCAGCAGCTTAACAGACTATTACACCGGGGAGCTGTTTTTT. Amino acids: CASSLTDYYTGELFF.

The rearrangement joins TRBV28 to TRBJ2-7; 9 positions match TRBD1. The CDR3 is 15 residues long. Per germline, CDR1 MDHEN and CDR2 SYDVKM. V was clipped by 6 bases and J by 5 bases; unmatched bases: 11. The CDR3 region is CASRTPGQGANEQYF. DNA of the CDR3: TGTGCCAGCAGAACCCCGGGACAGGGTGCGAACGAGCAGTACTTC.

This chain joins TRBV27 and TRBJ1-3; weak D call: TRBD1 (5 bases). Trimming took 2 bases from V and 4 from J, leaving 12 bases between them. The CDR3 covers 15 residues. CDR1 is MNHEY and CDR2 is SMNVEV in the germline V gene (reference sequence). CDR3 loop: CASSLMGGRGNTIYF. The CDR3, as DNA: TGTGCCAGCAGTTTAATGGGGGGGAGAGGAAACACCATATATTTT.

The genes are TRBV9 and TRBJ1-3; weak D call: TRBD1 (6 bases). CDR3 size: 16 residues. V lost 3 bases to trimming and J lost 0 bases, with 13 bases between them. The germline gives CDR1 SGDLS, CDR2 YYNGEE. CDR3 amino acids: CASSALLGGSGNTIYF. In DNA form, the CDR3 reads TGTGCCAGCAGCGCTTTGTTAGGGGGCTCTGGAAACACCATATATTTT.